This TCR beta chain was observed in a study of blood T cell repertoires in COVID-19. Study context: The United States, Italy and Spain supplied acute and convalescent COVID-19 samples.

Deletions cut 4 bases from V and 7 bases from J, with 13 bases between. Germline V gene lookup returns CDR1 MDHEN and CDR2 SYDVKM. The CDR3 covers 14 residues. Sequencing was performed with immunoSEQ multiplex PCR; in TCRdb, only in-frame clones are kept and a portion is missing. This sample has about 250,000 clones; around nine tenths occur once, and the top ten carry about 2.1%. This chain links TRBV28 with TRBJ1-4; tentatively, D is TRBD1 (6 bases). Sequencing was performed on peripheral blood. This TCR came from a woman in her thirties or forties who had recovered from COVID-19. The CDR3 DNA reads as TGTGCCAGCAGTTCTGGGGGGGCTGGTGAAAAACTGTTTTTT. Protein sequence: CASSSGGAGEKLFF. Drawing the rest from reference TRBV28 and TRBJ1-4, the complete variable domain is DVKVTQSSRYLVKRTGEKVFLECVQDMDHENMFWYRQDPGLGLRLIYFSYDVKMKEKGDIPEGYSVSREKKERFSLILESASTNQTSMYLCASSSGGAGEKLFFGSGTQLSVL.